This T cell receptor (beta chain) was obtained from a study of shared clonotypes between healthy human individuals. About the research overall: Each donor contributed plates that comprised three CD4 naive, three CD4 memory, two CD8 naive and one CD8 memory.

All donors qualified as healthy HIV-negative adults and had experienced no recent acute infections or vaccinations. Each sample came from a Caucasian adult donor living in Nashville, Tennessee. In the case of this clone: Its antigen is undetermined.

Notes on the study in general: A small donor pool kept down the genetic and exposure-history diversity that was represented.

Clones were sequenced by immunoSEQ multiplex PCR, and TCRdb holds only the in-frame ones, with some missing. Among some 2.3 million clones listed, 80% to 95% were seen once. The V and J ends lost 2 bases and 0 bases respectively, with 7 bases between them. Per the germline V gene, CDR1 is MNHNS and CDR2 is SASEGT. This CDR3 spans 14 amino acids. Specimen: naive CD4+ T cells from PBMCs. Subset noted: CD45RA+ positively selected. This clonotype was sampled from a man aged 18-30 years in good health. Some clones in this sample may be carry-over from other donors' samples. The genes are TRBV6-1 and TRBJ1-2; no clear D. The CDR3 nucleotides are TGTGCCAGCAGTGAAATGGGAGCTAACTATGGCTACACCTTC. This gives the protein CASSEMGANYGYTF.